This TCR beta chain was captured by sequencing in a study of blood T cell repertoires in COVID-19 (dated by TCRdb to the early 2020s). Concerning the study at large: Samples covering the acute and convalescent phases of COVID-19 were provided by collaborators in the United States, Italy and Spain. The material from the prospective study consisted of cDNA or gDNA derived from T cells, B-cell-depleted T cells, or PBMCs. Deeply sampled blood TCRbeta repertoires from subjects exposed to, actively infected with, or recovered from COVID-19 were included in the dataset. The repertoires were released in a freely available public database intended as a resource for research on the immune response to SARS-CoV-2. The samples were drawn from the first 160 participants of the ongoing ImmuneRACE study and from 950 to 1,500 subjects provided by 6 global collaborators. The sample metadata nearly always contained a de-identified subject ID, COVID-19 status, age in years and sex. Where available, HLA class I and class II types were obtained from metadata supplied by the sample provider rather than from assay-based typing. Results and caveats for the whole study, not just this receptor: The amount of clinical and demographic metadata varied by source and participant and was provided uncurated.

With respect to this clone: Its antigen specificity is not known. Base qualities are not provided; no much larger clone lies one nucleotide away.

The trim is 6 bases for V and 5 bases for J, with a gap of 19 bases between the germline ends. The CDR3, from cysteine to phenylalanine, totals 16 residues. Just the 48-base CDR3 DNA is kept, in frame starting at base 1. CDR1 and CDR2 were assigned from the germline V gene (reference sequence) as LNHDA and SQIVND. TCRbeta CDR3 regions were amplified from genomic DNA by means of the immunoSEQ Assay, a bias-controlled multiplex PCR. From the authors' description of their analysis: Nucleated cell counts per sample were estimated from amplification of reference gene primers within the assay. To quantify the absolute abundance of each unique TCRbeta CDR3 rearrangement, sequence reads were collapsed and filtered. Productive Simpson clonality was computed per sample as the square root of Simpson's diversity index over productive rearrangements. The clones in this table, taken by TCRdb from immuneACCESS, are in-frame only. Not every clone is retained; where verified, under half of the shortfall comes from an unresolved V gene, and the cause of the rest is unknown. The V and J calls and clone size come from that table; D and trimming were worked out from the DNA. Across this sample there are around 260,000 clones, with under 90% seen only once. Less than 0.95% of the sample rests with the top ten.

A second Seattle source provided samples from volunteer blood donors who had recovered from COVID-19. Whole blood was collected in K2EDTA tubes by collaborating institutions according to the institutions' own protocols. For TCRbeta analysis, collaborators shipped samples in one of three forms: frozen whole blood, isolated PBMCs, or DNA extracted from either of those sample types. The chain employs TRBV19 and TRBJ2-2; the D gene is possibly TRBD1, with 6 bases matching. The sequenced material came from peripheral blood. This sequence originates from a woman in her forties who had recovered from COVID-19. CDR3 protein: CASRPVGGEGTGELFF. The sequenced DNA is TGTGCCAGTAGACCGGTAGGGGGAGAAGGGACCGGGGAGCTGTTTTTT.